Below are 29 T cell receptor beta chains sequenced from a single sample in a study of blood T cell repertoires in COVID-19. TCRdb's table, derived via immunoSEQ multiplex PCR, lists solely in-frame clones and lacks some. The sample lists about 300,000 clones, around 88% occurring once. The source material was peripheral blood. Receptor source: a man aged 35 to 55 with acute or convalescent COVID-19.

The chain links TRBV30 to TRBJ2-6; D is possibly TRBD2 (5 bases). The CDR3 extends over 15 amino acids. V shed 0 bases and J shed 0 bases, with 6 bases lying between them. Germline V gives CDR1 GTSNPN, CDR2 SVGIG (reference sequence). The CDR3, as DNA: TGTGCCTGGAGTGTTGGGAGCTCTGGGGCCAACGTCCTGACTTTC. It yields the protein CAWSVGSSGANVLTF.

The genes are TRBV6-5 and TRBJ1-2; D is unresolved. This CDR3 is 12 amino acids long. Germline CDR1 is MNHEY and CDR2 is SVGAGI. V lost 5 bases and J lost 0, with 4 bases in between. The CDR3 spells CASSQTNYGYTF. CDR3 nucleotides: TGTGCCAGCAGTCAAACTAACTATGGCTACACCTTC.

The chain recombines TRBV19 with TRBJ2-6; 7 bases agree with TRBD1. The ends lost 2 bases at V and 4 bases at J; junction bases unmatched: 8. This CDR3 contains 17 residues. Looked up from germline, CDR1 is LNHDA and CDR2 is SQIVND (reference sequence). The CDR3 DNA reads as TGTGCCAGTAGTATAAGGGGAACAGGGGCAGGGGCCAACGTCCTGACTTTC. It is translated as CASSIRGTGAGANVLTF.

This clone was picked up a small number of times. The CDR3 sequence: CATTMTLGRANEKLFF. As DNA, the CDR3 is TGTGCCACCACTATGACCCTCGGGAGGGCTAATGAAAAACTGTTTTTT. J is TRBJ1-4 and V is TRBV27; no firm D call. The V and J ends lost 10 bases and 3 bases respectively, with 21 bases between them. The CDR3 sequence is 16 residues long. The germline V gene encodes CDR1 MNHEY and CDR2 SMNVEV (reference sequence).

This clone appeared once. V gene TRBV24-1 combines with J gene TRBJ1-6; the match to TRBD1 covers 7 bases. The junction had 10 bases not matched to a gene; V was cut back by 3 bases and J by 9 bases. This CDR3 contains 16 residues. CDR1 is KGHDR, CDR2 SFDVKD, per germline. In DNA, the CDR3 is TGTGCCACCAGTGATCACCCTGACAGGGCGCGTTCACCCCTCCACTTT. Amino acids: CATSDHPDRARSPLHF.

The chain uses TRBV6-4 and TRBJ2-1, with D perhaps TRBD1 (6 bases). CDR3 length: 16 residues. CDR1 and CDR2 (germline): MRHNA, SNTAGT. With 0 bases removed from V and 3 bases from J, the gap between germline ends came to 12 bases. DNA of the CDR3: TGTGCCAGCAGTGACTCCCCGGACAGCTTCTACAATGAGCAGTTCTTC. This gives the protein CASSDSPDSFYNEQFF.

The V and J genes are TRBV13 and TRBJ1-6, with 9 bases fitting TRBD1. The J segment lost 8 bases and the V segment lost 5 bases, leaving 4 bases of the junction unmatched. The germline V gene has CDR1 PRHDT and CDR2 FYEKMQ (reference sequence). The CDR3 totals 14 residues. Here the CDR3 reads CASSRRDRDSPLHF. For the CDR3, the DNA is TGTGCCAGCAGCCGTCGGGACAGGGATTCACCCCTCCACTTT. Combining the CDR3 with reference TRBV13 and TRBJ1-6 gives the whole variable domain AAGVIQSPRHLIKEKRETATLKCYPIPRHDTVYWYQQGPGQDPQFLISFYEKMQSDKGSIPDRFSAQQFSDYHSELNMSSLELGDSALYFCASSRRDRDSPLHFGNGTRLTVT.

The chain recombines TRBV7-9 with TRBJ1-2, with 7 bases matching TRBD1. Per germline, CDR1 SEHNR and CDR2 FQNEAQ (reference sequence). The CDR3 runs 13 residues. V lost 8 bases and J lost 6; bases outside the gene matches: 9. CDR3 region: CASQPGTEHGYTF. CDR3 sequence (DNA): TGTGCCAGCCAACCCGGGACAGAGCATGGCTACACCTTC.

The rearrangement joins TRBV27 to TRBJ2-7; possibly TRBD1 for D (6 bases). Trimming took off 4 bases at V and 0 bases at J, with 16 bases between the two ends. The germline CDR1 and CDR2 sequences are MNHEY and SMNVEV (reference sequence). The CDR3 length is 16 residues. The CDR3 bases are TGTGCCAGCAGTTCCCCGGGACACCTTACCTCCTACGAGCAGTACTTC. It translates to CASSSPGHLTSYEQYF.

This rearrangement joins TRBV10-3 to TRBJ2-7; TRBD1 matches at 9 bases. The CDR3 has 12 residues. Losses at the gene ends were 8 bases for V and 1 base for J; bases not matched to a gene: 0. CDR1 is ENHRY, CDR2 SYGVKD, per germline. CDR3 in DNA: TGTGCCATCGGGACAGGGTCCTACGAGCAGTACTTC. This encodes CAIGTGSYEQYF.

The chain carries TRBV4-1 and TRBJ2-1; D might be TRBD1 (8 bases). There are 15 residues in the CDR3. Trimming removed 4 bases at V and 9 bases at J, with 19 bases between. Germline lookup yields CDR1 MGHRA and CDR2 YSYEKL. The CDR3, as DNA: TGCGCCAGCAGCCTTGATCCGACAGGGGAGGGTGAGCAGTTCTTC. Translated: CASSLDPTGEGEQFF.

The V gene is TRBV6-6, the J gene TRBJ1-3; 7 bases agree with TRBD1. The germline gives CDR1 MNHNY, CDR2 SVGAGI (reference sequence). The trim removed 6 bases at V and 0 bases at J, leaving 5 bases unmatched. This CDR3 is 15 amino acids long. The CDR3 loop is CASSLAGGSGNTIYF. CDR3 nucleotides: TGTGCCAGCAGCCTGGCAGGGGGCTCTGGAAACACCATATATTTT.

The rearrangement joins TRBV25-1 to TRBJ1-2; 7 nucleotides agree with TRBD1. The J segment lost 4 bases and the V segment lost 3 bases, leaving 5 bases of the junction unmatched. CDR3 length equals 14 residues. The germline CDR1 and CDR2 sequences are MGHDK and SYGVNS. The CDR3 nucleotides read TGTGCCAGCAGTGATACCAGGGGGGCCTATGGCTACACCTTC. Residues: CASSDTRGAYGYTF.

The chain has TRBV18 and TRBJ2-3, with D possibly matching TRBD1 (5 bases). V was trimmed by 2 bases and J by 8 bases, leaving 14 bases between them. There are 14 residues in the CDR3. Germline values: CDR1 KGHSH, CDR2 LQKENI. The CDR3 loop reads CASSPGQAQGTQYF. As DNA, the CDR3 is TGTGCCAGCTCACCAGGGCAGGCCCAGGGTACGCAGTATTTT.

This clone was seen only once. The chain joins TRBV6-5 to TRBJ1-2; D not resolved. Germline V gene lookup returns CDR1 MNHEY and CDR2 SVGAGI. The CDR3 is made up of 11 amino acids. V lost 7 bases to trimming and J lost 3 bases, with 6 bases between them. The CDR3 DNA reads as TGTGCCAGCAACCAGGACTATGGCTACACCTTC. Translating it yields CASNQDYGYTF.

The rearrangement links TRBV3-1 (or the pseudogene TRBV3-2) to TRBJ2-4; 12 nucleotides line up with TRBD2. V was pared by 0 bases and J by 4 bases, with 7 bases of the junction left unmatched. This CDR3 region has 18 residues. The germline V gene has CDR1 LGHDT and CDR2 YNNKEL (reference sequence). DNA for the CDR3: TGTGCCAGCAGCCAAGAGTGGCCTAGCGGGGGGGCGAAAAACATTCAGTACTTC. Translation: CASSQEWPSGGAKNIQYF.

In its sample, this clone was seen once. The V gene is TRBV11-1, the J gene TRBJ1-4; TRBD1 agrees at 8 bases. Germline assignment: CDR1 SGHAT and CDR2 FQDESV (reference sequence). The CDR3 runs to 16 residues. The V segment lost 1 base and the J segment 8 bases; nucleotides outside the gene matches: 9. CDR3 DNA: TGTGCCAGCAGCTTAGGCGCCGGGACAGGTGGAGAAAAACTGTTTTTT. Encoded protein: CASSLGAGTGGEKLFF. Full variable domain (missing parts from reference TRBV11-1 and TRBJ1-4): EAEVAQSPRYKITEKSQAVAFWCDPISGHATLYWYRQILGQGPELLVQFQDESVVDDSQLPKDRFSAERLKGVDSTLKIQPAELGDSAMYLCASSLGAGTGGEKLFFGSGTQLSVL.

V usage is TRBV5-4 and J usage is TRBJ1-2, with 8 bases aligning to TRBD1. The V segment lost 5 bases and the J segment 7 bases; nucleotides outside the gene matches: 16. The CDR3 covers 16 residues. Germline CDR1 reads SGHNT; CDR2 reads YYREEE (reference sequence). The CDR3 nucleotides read TGTGCCAGCAGGAGCCCCGAGGACAGGGTAGTGGGTGGCTACACCTTC. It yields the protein CASRSPEDRVVGGYTF.

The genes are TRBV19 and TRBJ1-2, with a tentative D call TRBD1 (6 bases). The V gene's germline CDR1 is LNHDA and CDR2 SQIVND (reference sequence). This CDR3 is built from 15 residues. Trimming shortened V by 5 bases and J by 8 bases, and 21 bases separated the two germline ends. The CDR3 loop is CASSLPHRASLGYTF. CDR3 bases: TGTGCCAGTAGTCTCCCGCACAGGGCATCGCTGGGCTACACCTTC.

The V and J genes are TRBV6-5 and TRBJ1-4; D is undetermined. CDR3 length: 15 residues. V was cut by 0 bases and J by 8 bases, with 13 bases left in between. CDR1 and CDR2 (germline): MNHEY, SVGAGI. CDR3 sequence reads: CASSYSGSMGEKLFF. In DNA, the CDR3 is TGTGCCAGCAGTTACTCTGGGAGCATGGGGGAAAAACTGTTTTTT.

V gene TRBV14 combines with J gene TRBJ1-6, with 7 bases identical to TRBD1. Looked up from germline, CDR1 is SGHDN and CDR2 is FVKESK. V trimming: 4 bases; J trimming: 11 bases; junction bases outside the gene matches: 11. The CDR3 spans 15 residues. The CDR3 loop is CASSPGGFGWAPLHF. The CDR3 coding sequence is TGTGCCAGCAGCCCAGGGGGATTCGGCTGGGCACCCCTCCACTTT.

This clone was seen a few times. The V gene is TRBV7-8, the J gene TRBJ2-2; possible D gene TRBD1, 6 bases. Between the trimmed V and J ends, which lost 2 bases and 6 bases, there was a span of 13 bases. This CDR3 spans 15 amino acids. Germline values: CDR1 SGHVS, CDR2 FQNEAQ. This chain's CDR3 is CASSLRGRGAGELFF. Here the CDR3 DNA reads TGTGCCAGCAGCTTACGGGGCAGGGGAGCCGGGGAGCTGTTTTTT. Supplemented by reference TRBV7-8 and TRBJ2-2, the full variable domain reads GAGVSQSPRYKVAKRGQDVALRCDPISGHVSLFWYQQALGQGPEFLTYFQNEAQLDKSGLPSDRFFAERPEGSVSTLKIQRTQQEDSAVYLCASSLRGRGAGELFFGEGSRLTVL.

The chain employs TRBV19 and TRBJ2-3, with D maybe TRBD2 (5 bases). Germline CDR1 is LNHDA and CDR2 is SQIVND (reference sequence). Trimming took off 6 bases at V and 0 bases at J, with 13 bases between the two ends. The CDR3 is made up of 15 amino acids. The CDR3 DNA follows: TGTGCCAGTAGCAATAGCGACTATAGCACAGATACGCAGTATTTT. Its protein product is CASSNSDYSTDTQYF. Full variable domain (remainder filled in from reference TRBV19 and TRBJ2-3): DGGITQSPKYLFRKEGQNVTLSCEQNLNHDAMYWYRQDPGQGLRLIYYSQIVNDFQKGDIAEGYSVSREKKESFPLTVTSAQKNPTAFYLCASSNSDYSTDTQYFGPGTRLTVL.

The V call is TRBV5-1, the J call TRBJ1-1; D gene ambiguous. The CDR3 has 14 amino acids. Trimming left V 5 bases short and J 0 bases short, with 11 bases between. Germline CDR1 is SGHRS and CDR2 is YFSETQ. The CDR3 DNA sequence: TGCGCCAGCAGGCGGGAGGCAATGAACACTGAAGCTTTCTTT. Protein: CASRREAMNTEAFF.

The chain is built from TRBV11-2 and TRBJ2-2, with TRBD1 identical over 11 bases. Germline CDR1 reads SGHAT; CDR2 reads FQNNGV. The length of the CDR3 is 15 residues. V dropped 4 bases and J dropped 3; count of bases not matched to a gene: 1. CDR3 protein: CASSWGQGDTGELFF. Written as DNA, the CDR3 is TGTGCCAGCAGCTGGGGACAGGGGGACACCGGGGAGCTGTTTTTT.

In DNA, the CDR3 is TGTGCCAGCAGTTCCGTGGCGGGTTTCGGCTACACCTTC. Translation: CASSSVAGFGYTF. The chain links TRBV12-3 or TRBV12-4 to TRBJ1-2; no definite D call. Trimming removed 4 bases from V and 8 bases from J, with 14 bases in between. This CDR3 region has 13 residues.

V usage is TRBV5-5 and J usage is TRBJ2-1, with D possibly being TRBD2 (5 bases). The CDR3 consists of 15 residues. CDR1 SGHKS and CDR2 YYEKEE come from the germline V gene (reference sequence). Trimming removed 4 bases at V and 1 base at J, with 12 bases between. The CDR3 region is CASSLSGLSYNEQFF. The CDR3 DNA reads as TGTGCCAGCAGCCTCTCCGGACTTTCCTACAATGAGCAGTTCTTC.

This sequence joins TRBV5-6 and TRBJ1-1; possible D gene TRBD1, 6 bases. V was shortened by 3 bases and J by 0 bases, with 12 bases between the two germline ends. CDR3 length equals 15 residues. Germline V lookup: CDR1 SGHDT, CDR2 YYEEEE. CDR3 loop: CASSSTGVVNTEAFF. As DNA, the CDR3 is TGTGCCAGCAGCTCGACAGGTGTCGTGAACACTGAAGCTTTCTTT.

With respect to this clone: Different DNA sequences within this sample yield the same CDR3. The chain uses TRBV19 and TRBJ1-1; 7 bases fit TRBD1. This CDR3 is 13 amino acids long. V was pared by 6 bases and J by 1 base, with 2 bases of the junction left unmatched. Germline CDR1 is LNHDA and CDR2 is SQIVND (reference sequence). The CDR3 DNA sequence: TGTGCCAGTAGCCGACAGGGGAACACTGAAGCTTTCTTT. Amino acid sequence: CASSRQGNTEAFF.